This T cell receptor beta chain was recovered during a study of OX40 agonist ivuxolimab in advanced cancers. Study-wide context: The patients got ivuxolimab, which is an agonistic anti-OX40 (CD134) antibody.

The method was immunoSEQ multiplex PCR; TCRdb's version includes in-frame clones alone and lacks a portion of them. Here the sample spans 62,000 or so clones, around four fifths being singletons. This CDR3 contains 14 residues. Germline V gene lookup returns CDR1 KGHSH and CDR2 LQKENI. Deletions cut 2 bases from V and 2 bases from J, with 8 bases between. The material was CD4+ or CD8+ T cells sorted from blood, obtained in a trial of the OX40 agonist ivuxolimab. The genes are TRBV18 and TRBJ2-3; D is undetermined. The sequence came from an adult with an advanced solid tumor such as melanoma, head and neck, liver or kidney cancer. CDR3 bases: TGTGCCAGCTCACCAGACATGAACACAGATACGCAGTATTTT. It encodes CASSPDMNTDTQYF.